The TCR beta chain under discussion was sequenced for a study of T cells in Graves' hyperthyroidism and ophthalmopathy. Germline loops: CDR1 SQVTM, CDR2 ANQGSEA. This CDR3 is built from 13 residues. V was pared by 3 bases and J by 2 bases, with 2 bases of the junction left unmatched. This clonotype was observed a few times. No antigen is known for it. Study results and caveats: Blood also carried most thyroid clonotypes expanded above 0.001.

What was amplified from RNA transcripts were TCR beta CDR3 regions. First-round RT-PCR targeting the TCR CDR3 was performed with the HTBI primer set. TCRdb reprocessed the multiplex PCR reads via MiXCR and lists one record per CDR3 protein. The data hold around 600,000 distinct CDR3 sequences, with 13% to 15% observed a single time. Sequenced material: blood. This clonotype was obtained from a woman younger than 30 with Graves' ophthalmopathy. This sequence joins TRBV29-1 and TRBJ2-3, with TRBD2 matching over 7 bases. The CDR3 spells CSVEGRDTDTQYF. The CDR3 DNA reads TGCAGCGTTGAGGGGAGGGACACAGATACGCAGTATTTT.